Shown below are 16 T cell receptor beta chains from a single sample sequenced in a study of blood T cells in healthy people across ages. A second PCR, run for roughly 7 to 11 cycles, used a sample-barcoded 5' primer plus a J-beta primer mix. TCRdb re-called the 5' RACE reads through MiXCR, storing one row per CDR3 protein. The sample lists 800,000 or so distinct CDR3 sequences, around a quarter occurring once. The same sample was also used in a study of T cells of mothers and their children.

The specimen was blood. The source is a boy aged 5-17 years in good health.

This clonotype was seen a few times. V and J are TRBV7-9 and TRBJ1-4, with D possibly matching TRBD1 (6 bases). Per the germline V gene, CDR1 is SEHNR and CDR2 is FQNEAQ (reference sequence). The CDR3 length is 16 residues. Trimming removed 4 bases from V and 4 bases from J, with 16 bases in between. For the CDR3, the DNA is TGTGCCAGCAGCTCCAACCTGGACAGCGTTAATGAAAAACTGTTTTTT. Translating gives CASSSNLDSVNEKLFF.

The table lists this clonotype with many counts. This chain connects TRBV28 to TRBJ2-1, with D hard to call. This CDR3 has 12 residues. The ends were cut back, 5 bases at V and 1 base at J, with 3 bases in the middle. Germline loops: CDR1 MDHEN, CDR2 SYDVKM. CDR3: CASSGSYNEQFF. CDR3 sequence (DNA): TGTGCCAGCAGTGGATCCTACAATGAGCAGTTCTTC.

This chain links TRBV29-1 with TRBJ2-5; 8 bases align to TRBD2. The germline V gene encodes CDR1 SQVTM and CDR2 ANQGSEA. CDR3 length: 12 amino acids. The DNA of the CDR3 is TGCAGTGCTGGAAGAGCGGGGGAGTCCCAGTACTTC. It is translated as CSAGRAGESQYF.

The chain links TRBV30 to TRBJ1-1; 8 bases map to TRBD1. The CDR3 is 15 amino acids. In germline, CDR1 is GTSNPN, CDR2 SVGIG (reference sequence). Trimming took 1 base from V and 1 from J; bases not matched to a gene: 5. CDR3: CAWSESDRANTEAFF. The CDR3, as DNA: TGTGCCTGGAGTGAATCGGACAGGGCGAACACTGAAGCTTTCTTT. Variable domain in full (rest from reference TRBV30 and TRBJ1-1): SQTIHQWPATLVQPVGSPLSLECTVEGTSNPNLYWYRQAAGRGLQLLFYSVGIGQISSEVPQNLSASRPQDRQFILSSKKLLLSDSGFYLCAWSESDRANTEAFFGQGTRLTVV.

The rearrangement joins TRBV3-1 to TRBJ2-5, with D perhaps TRBD1 (6 bases). The DNA end is a closer match to TRBJ2-7, so the J assignment may be wrong. The CDR3 is made up of 14 amino acids. Germline V gene sequence: CDR1 LGHDT, CDR2 YNNKEL (reference sequence). CDR3: CASSQKGVLDEQYF. In DNA, the CDR3 is TGTGCCAGCAGCCAAAAGGGGGTTCTGGACGAGCAGTACTTC.

This clonotype was recorded a few times. This sequence joins TRBV7-9 and TRBJ2-3; unclear D gene. Trimming removed 3 bases at V and 2 bases at J, with 18 bases between. The CDR3 spans 17 residues. Germline-derived CDR1 and CDR2 are SEHNR and FQNEAQ (reference sequence). CDR3 DNA: TGTGCCAGCAGCTTTTACGGAGTCCAAATATACACAGATACGCAGTATTTT. Amino acid sequence: CASSFYGVQIYTDTQYF.

V is TRBV7-9 and J is TRBJ2-6; no clear D. The CDR3 has 16 amino acids. The V gene lost 1 base and the J gene lost 0 bases, with 7 bases spanning the gap. Germline V gives CDR1 SEHNR, CDR2 FQNEAQ (reference sequence). The CDR3 is CASSLGYNSGANVLTF. CDR3 nucleotide sequence: TGTGCCAGCAGCTTAGGGTACAACTCTGGGGCCAACGTCCTGACTTTC.

The CDR3 nucleotides are TGTGCCACCCAACAAGGGGCCGGCATGAACACTGAAGCTTTCTTT. Protein product: CATQQGAGMNTEAFF. The J gene is TRBJ1-1, the V gene TRBV28; the D gene is possibly TRBD1 (5 bases). The CDR3 covers 15 residues. V lost 10 bases and J 0 bases, leaving 18 bases between the germline ends. Germline lookup yields CDR1 MDHEN and CDR2 SYDVKM.

This clonotype was counted a few times. The genes are TRBV7-9 and TRBJ2-4; a possible D gene is TRBD2 (7 bases). This CDR3 contains 11 residues. Trimming left V 6 bases short and J 13 bases short, with 13 bases between. Germline-derived CDR1 and CDR2 are SEHNR and FQNEAQ (reference sequence). The CDR3 loop reads CASSWGGQQYF. The CDR3 DNA is TGTGCCAGCAGTTGGGGGGGACAACAGTACTTC.

The table lists this clonotype with a few counts. This chain uses TRBV10-3 with TRBJ1-2, with D possibly matching TRBD1 (5 bases). CDR1 is ENHRY and CDR2 is SYGVKD in the germline V gene. V was shortened by 6 bases and J by 0 bases, with 11 bases between the two germline ends. The CDR3 runs to 14 residues. This chain's CDR3 is CAIRAREANYGYTF. Here the CDR3 DNA reads TGTGCCATCAGGGCCAGGGAAGCTAACTATGGCTACACCTTC.

A remark on this clonotype: The junction differs from germline at one of its ends, possibly a read error. CDR3 DNA sequence: TGTGCCAGCAGCTTCCGAGATGAGCAGTGCTTC. Amino acid sequence: CASSFRDEQCF. The chain carries TRBV7-2 and TRBJ2-1; no reliable D call. The CDR3 extends over 11 amino acids. CDR1 and CDR2 from the germline V gene are SGHTA and FQGNSA.

The V and J genes are TRBV10-3 and TRBJ2-2; 8 nucleotides align to TRBD1. Per the germline V gene, CDR1 is ENHRY and CDR2 is SYGVKD. The CDR3 totals 14 residues. V lost 6 bases, J lost 6 bases, and 6 bases stayed unmatched. The CDR3 DNA is TGTGCCATCAGAGGACAGGGAATAGCCGGGGAGCTGTTTTTT. Protein product: CAIRGQGIAGELFF.

The table lists this clonotype with a few counts. The V call is TRBV20-1, the J call TRBJ1-5, with TRBD1 as a possible D gene (5 bases). The CDR3 has 15 residues. Between the trimmed V and J ends, which lost 0 bases and 2 bases, there was a span of 11 bases. The germline CDR1 and CDR2 sequences are DFQATT and SNEGSKA (reference sequence). In DNA, the CDR3 is TGCAGTGCTAGAGATGCGGGGGTGGGCAATCAGCCCCAGCATTTT. Its protein product is CSARDAGVGNQPQHF.

The chain has TRBV7-9 and TRBJ1-1, with TRBD1 identical over 8 bases. CDR1 and CDR2 from the germline V gene are SEHNR and FQNEAQ (reference sequence). After removal of 8 bases from V and 4 bases from J, the junction contained 3 bases not matched to a gene. The CDR3 length is 12 residues. CDR3 nucleotides: TGTGCCAGCGACAGGGGAACCACTGAAGCTTTCTTT. Its translation: CASDRGTTEAFF. The variable domain in full, with the rest retrieved from reference TRBV7-9 and TRBJ1-1, is DTGVSQNPRHKITKRGQNVTFRCDPISEHNRLYWYRQTLGQGPEFLTYFQNEAQLEKSRLLSDRFSAERPKGSFSTLEIQRTEQGDSAMYLCASDRGTTEAFFGQGTRLTVV.

J is TRBJ2-5 and V is TRBV10-3; TRBD2 might be the D (5 bases). This CDR3 is built from 17 residues. The V gene lost 5 bases and the J gene lost 2 bases, with 21 bases spanning the gap. Germline-derived CDR1 and CDR2 are ENHRY and SYGVKD. This chain's CDR3 is CAISPKCSRDLQETQYF. CDR3 bases: TGTGCCATCAGTCCCAAGTGTAGTCGGGATCTTCAAGAGACCCAGTACTTC.

The CDR3, as DNA: TGCGCCAGCAGCCAACTACCGGGCCCCAGAGGTTCACCCCTCCACTTT. Translated, it gives CASSQLPGPRGSPLHF. This chain uses TRBV4-3 with TRBJ1-6; unclear D gene. Trimming stripped 2 bases from V and 9 bases from J, with 17 bases between. Germline-derived CDR1 and CDR2 are LGHNA and YSLEER. The CDR3 has 16 amino acids.